This T cell receptor (beta chain) was retrieved from a study of control samples from healthy donors and cancer patients. Sequenced by immunoSEQ multiplex PCR; TCRdb stores in-frame clones only, minus some. The table lists approximately 150,000 clones, about 91% of them singletons. V lost 3 bases, J lost 4 bases, and 13 bases lay in between. The CDR3 has 14 amino acids. Germline values: CDR1 SGHRS, CDR2 YFSETQ. The receptor was derived from a man aged 25-45 years in good health. The chain recombines TRBV5-1 with TRBJ1-2; the D is unclear. The sequenced sample consisted of blood. CDR3 sequence: CASSSAGPRYGYTF. The DNA for the CDR3 is TGCGCCAGCAGCTCAGCGGGCCCTCGCTATGGCTACACCTTC. The whole variable domain, filled in from reference TRBV5-1 and TRBJ1-2, reads KAGVTQTPRYLIKTRGQQVTLSCSPISGHRSVSWYQQTPGQGLQFLFEYFSETQRNKGNFPGRFSGRQFSNSRSEMNVSTLELGDSALYLCASSSAGPRYGYTFGSGTRLTVV.